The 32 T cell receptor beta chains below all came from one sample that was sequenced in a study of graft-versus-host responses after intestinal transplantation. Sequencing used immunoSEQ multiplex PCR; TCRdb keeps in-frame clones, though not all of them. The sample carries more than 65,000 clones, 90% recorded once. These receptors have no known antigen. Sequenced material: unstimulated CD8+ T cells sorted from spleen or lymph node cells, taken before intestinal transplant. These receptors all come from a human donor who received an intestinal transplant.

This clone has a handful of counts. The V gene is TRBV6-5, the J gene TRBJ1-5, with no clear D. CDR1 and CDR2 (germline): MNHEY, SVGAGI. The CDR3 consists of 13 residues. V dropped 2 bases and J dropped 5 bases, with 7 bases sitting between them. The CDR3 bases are TGTGCCAGCAGTTACGTAGTCCATCAGCCCCAGCATTTT. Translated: CASSYVVHQPQHF.

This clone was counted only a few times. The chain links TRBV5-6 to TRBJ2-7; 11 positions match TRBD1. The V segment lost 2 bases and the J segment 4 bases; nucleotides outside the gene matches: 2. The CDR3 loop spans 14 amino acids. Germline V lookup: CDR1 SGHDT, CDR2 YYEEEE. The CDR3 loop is CASSFGTGGYEQYF. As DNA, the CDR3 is TGTGCCAGCAGCTTCGGGACAGGGGGTTACGAGCAGTACTTC.

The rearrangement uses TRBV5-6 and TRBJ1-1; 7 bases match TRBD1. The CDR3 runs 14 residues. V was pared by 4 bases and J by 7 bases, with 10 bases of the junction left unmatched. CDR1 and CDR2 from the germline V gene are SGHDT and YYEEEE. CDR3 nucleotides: TGTGCCAGCAGCACCTCTGGGACAGCCTTTGAAGCTTTCTTT. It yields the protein CASSTSGTAFEAFF.

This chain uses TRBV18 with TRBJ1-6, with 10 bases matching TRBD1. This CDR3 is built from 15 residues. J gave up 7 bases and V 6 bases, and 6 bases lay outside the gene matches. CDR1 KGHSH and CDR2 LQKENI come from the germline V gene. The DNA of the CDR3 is TGTGCCAGCTCCCCGACAGGGGGCAACAATTCACCCCTCCACTTT. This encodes CASSPTGGNNSPLHF. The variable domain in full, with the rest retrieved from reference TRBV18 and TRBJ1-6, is NAGVMQNPRHLVRRRGQEARLRCSPMKGHSHVYWYRQLPEEGLKFMVYLQKENIIDESGMPKERFSAEFPKEGPSILRIQQVVRGDSAAYFCASSPTGGNNSPLHFGNGTRLTVT.

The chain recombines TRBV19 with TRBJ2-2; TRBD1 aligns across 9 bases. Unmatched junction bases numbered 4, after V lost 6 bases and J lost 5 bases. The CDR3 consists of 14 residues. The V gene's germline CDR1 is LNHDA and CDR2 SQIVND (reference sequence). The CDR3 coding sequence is TGTGCCAGTAGGACCGACAGGGGGACCGGGGAGCTGTTTTTT. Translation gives CASRTDRGTGELFF.

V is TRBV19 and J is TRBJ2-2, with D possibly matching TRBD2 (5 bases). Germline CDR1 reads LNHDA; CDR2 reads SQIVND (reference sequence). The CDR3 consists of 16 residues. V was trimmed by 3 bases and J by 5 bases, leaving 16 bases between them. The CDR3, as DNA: TGTGCCAGTAGTATGGTTGGTGGGGAGACGACCGGGGAGCTGTTTTTT. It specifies CASSMVGGETTGELFF.

CDR3 DNA: TGTGCCAGCCTGGACAGCAATGAGCAGTTCTTC. Protein: CASLDSNEQFF. This chain uses TRBV2 with TRBJ2-1, with D tentatively TRBD1 (6 bases). The germline gives CDR1 SNHLY, CDR2 FYNNEI. Between the trimmed V and J ends, which lost 8 bases and 6 bases, there was a span of 8 bases. The CDR3 sequence is 11 residues long.

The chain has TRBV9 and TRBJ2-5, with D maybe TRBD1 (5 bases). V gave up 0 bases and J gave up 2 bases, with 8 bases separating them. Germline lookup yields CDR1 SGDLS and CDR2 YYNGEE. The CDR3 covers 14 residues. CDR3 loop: CASSVVGAQETQYF. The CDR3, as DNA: TGTGCCAGCAGCGTAGTAGGGGCACAAGAGACCCAGTACTTC. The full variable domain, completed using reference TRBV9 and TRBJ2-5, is DSGVTQTPKHLITATGQRVTLRCSPRSGDLSVYWYQQSLDQGLQFLIQYYNGEERAKGNILERFSAQQFPDLHSELNLSSLELGDSALYFCASSVVGAQETQYFGPGTRLLVL.

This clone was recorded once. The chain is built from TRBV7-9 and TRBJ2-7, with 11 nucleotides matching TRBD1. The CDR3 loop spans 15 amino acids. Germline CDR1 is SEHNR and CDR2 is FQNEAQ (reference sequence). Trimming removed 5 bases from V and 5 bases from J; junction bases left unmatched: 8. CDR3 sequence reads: CASSIPDRGLDEQYF. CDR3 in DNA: TGTGCCAGCAGCATTCCGGACAGGGGGCTCGACGAGCAGTACTTC.

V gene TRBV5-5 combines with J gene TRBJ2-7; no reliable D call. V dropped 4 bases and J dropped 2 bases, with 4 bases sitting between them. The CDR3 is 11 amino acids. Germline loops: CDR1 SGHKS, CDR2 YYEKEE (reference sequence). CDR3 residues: CASSRAYEQYF. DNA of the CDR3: TGTGCCAGCAGCCGTGCCTACGAGCAGTACTTC.

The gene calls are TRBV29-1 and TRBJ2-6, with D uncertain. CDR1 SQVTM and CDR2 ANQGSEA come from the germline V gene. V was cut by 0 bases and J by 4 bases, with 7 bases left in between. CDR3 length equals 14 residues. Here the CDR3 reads CSVEDQSGANVLTF. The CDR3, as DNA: TGCAGCGTTGAAGATCAGTCGGGGGCCAACGTCCTGACTTTC.

The DNA for the CDR3 is TGTGCCAGCAGTTTAGCGGGGAACACCGGGGAGCTGTTTTTT. The encoded protein is CASSLAGNTGELFF. This chain links TRBV27 with TRBJ2-2, with D maybe TRBD2 (5 bases). Germline CDR1 MNHEY, CDR2 SMNVEV (reference sequence). Trimming pared 2 bases from V and 1 base from J, leaving 5 bases between. The CDR3 is made up of 14 amino acids.

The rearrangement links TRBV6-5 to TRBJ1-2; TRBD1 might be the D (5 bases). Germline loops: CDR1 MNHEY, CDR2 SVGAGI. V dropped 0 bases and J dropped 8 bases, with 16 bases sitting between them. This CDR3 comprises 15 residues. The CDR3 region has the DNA TGTGCCAGCAGTTACTCGAGGGGCGATACTAGCGGCTACACCTTC. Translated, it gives CASSYSRGDTSGYTF.

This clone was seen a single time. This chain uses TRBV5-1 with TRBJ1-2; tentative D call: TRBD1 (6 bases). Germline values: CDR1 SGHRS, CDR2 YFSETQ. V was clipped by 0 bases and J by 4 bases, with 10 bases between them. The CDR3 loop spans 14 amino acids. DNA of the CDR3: TGCGCCAGCAGCTTGGCTAGGGGGGGCTATGGCTACACCTTC. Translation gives CASSLARGGYGYTF.

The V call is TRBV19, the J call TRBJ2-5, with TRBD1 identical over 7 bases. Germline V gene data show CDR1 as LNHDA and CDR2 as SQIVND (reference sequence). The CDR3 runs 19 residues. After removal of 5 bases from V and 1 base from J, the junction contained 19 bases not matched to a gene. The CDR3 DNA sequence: TGTGCCAGTAGTCTTCCACCCGGGACAGCCAATGAAGTCCAAGAGACCCAGTACTTC. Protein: CASSLPPGTANEVQETQYF.

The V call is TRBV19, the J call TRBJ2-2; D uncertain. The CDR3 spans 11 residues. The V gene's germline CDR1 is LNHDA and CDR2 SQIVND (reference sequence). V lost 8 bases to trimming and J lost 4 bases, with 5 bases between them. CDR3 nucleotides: TGTGCCAGTCGCGTCACCGGGGAGCTGTTTTTT. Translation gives CASRVTGELFF.

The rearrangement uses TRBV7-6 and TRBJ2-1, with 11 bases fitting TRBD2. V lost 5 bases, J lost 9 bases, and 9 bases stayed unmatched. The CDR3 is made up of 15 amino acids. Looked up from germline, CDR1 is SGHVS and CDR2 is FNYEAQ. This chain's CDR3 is CASSAHTSGGGEQFF. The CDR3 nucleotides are TGTGCCAGCAGCGCCCATACTAGCGGGGGAGGTGAGCAGTTCTTC.

The CDR3 DNA reads TGTGCCGTCCTAGCGGGCGGAAGCAATCAGCCCCAGCATTTT. It yields the protein CAVLAGGSNQPQHF. The chain combines TRBV27 with TRBJ1-5; D is unclear. This CDR3 spans 14 amino acids. Germline V gene sequence: CDR1 MNHEY, CDR2 SMNVEV (reference sequence). V shed 11 bases and J shed 1 base, with 15 bases lying between them.

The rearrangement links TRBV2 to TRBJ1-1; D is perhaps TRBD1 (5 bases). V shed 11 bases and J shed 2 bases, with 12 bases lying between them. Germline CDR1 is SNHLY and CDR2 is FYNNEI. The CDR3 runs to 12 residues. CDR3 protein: CAGTQVNTEAFF. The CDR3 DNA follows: TGTGCCGGAACACAGGTAAACACTGAAGCTTTCTTT.

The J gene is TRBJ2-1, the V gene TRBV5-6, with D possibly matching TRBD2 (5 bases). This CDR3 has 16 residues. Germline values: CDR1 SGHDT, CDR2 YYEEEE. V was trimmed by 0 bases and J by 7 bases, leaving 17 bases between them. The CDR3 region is CASSLVRGPSGNEQFF. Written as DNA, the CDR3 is TGTGCCAGCAGCTTGGTACGCGGGCCCTCTGGGAATGAGCAGTTCTTC.

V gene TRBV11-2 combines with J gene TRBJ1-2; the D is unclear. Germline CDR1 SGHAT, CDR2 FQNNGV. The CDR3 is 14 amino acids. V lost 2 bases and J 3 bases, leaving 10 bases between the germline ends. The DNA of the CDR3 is TGTGCCAGCAGCTTAAAGACTATACACTATGGCTACACCTTC. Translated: CASSLKTIHYGYTF.

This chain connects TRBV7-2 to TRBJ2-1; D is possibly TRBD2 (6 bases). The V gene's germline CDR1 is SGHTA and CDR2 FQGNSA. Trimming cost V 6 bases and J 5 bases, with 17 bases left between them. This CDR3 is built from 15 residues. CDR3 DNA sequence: TGTGCCAGCAGGTCACCGGGACTCAAAAACAATGAGCAGTTCTTC. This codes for CASRSPGLKNNEQFF. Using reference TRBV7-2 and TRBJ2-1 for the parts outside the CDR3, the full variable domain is GAGVSQSPSNKVTEKGKDVELRCDPISGHTALYWYRQSLGQGLEFLIYFQGNSAPDKSGLPSDRFSAERTGGSVSTLTIQRTQQEDSAVYLCASRSPGLKNNEQFFGPGTRLTVL.

The CDR3 here is CASTGTRTGDNEQFF. The CDR3, as DNA: TGTGCCAGCACGGGTACTCGTACAGGGGACAATGAGCAGTTCTTC. The chain is built from TRBV2 and TRBJ2-1, with 7 positions matching TRBD1. J gave up 5 bases and V 7 bases, and 11 bases lay outside the gene matches. The CDR3 runs 15 residues. CDR1 SNHLY and CDR2 FYNNEI come from the germline V gene.

As DNA, the CDR3 is TGTGCCAGCAGCATCAACGGACTAGCGGGGGAGACCCAGTACTTC. Amino acid sequence: CASSINGLAGETQYF. The genes are TRBV7-8 and TRBJ2-5, with 12 bases identical to TRBD2. J gave up 5 bases and V 5 bases, and 6 bases lay outside the gene matches. The CDR3 totals 15 residues. Per the germline V gene, CDR1 is SGHVS and CDR2 is FQNEAQ.

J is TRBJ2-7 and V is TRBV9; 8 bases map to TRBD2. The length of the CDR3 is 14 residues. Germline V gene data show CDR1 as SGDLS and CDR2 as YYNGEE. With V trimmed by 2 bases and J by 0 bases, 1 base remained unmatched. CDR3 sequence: CASSVGLGSYEQYF. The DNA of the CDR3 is TGTGCCAGCAGCGTGGGACTAGGCTCCTACGAGCAGTACTTC.

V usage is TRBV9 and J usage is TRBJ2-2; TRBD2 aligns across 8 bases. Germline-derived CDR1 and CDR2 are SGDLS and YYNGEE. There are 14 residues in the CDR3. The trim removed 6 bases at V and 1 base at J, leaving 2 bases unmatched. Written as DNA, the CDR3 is TGTGCCAGCACCAGCGGGGGGAACACCGGGGAGCTGTTTTTT. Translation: CASTSGGNTGELFF.

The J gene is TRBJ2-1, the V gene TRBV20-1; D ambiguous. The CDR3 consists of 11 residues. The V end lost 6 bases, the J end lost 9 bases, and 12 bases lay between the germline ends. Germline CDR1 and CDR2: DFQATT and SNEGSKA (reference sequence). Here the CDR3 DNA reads TGCAGTGCGATCCGGGTGGGTGAGCAGTTCTTC. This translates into CSAIRVGEQFF.

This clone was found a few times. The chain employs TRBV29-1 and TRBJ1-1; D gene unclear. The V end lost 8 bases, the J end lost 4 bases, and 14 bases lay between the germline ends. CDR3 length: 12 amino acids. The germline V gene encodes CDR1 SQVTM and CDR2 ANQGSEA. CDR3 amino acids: CSSPGDGTEAFF. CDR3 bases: TGCAGCTCGCCTGGAGACGGCACTGAAGCTTTCTTT.

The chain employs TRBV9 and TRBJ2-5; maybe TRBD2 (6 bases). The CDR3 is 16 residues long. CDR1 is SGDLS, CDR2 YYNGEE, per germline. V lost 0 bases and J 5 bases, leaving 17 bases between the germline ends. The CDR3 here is CASSVGGGVRPETQYF. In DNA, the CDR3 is TGTGCCAGCAGCGTAGGTGGCGGGGTGAGGCCTGAGACCCAGTACTTC.

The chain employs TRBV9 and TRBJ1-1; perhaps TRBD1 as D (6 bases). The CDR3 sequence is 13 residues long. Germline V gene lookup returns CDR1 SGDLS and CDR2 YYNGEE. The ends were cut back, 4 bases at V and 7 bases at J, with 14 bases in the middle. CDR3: CASSSDRDYEAFF. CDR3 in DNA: TGTGCCAGCAGCTCGGACAGAGACTATGAAGCTTTCTTT.

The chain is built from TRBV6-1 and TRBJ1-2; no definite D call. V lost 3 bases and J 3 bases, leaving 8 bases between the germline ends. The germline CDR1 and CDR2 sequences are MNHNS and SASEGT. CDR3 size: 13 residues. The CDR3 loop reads CASSDYGDYGYTF. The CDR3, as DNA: TGTGCCAGCAGTGATTACGGGGACTATGGCTACACCTTC.

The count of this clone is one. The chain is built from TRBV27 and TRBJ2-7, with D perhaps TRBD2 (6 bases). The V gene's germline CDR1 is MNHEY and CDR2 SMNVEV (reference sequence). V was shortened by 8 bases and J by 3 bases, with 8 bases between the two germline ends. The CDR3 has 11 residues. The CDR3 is CASGRNYEQYF. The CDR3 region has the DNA TGTGCCAGCGGGAGGAACTACGAGCAGTACTTC.